The 21 T cell receptor beta chains given below trace back to one sample, sequenced in a study of T cell responses to AZD1222 COVID-19 vaccine. Using immunoSEQ multiplex PCR, the repertoire was profiled, and TCRdb retains in-frame clones only, with some absent. This sample has approximately 76,000 clones; around nine tenths occur once, and the top ten carry 3.5% to 5.5%. The sequenced sample was peripheral blood, obtained on day 0 of MenACWY control vaccination. The receptor source for this set is an adult in good health.

The V gene is TRBV5-4, the J gene TRBJ1-3; D is perhaps TRBD1 (5 bases). Trimming cost V 4 bases and J 2 bases, with 22 bases left between them. This CDR3 has 18 amino acids. CDR1 and CDR2 from the germline V gene are SGHNT and YYREEE (reference sequence). CDR3 in DNA: TGTGCCAGCAGCAGGGCGGGACCTCAACCACCCCCTGGAAACACCATATATTTT. Its translation: CASSRAGPQPPPGNTIYF.

The chain combines TRBV6-5 with TRBJ2-5, with TRBD1 matching 7 bases. The ends lost 6 bases at V and 2 bases at J; junction bases unmatched: 9. The CDR3 has 15 amino acids. The V gene's germline CDR1 is MNHEY and CDR2 SVGAGI. DNA of the CDR3: TGTGCCAGCAGCAGACAGGGTCGGGGTCAAGAGACCCAGTACTTC. Translating it yields CASSRQGRGQETQYF.

This clone was observed a handful of times. The gene calls are TRBV15 and TRBJ1-5; no clear D gene. V was shortened by 0 bases and J by 11 bases, with 8 bases between the two germline ends. CDR1 is LNHNV and CDR2 is YYDKDF in the germline V gene (reference sequence). The CDR3 sequence is 12 residues long. CDR3 in amino acids: CATSRDGRSQHF. The CDR3 DNA sequence: TGTGCCACCAGCAGAGATGGCAGATCCCAGCATTTT.

This chain joins TRBV9 and TRBJ1-2; 11 positions match TRBD1. This CDR3 has 16 residues. Germline CDR1 and CDR2: SGDLS and YYNGEE. Trimming at V came to 4 bases and at J to 4 bases, leaving 9 bases not matched to a gene. The CDR3 is CASSSRTGGAGYGYTF. As DNA, the CDR3 is TGTGCCAGCAGCTCAAGGACAGGGGGCGCAGGCTATGGCTACACCTTC.

This sequence joins TRBV19 and TRBJ1-5, with D perhaps matching TRBD1 (6 bases). Germline V gene sequence: CDR1 LNHDA, CDR2 SQIVND (reference sequence). V lost 1 base to trimming and J lost 10 bases, with 14 bases between them. CDR3 size: 14 residues. CDR3 DNA sequence: TGTGCCAGTAGTATAGGGGACACTAAACTCCCCCAGCATTTT. Translating gives CASSIGDTKLPQHF. The entire variable domain, with the rest obtained from reference TRBV19 and TRBJ1-5, is as follows: DGGITQSPKYLFRKEGQNVTLSCEQNLNHDAMYWYRQDPGQGLRLIYYSQIVNDFQKGDIAEGYSVSREKKESFPLTVTSAQKNPTAFYLCASSIGDTKLPQHFGDGTRLSIL.

This chain links TRBV19 with TRBJ2-2; possibly TRBD1 for D (6 bases). Germline CDR1 reads LNHDA; CDR2 reads SQIVND (reference sequence). V was cut by 7 bases and J by 7 bases, with 10 bases left in between. This CDR3 is 12 amino acids long. This CDR3 is CASNRGGGELFF. CDR3 nucleotide sequence: TGTGCCAGTAACCGAGGGGGCGGGGAGCTGTTTTTT. Full variable domain (outside the CDR3, taken from reference TRBV19 and TRBJ2-2): DGGITQSPKYLFRKEGQNVTLSCEQNLNHDAMYWYRQDPGQGLRLIYYSQIVNDFQKGDIAEGYSVSREKKESFPLTVTSAQKNPTAFYLCASNRGGGELFFGEGSRLTVL.

The rearrangement joins TRBV5-6 to TRBJ2-7; either TRBD1 or TRBD2 may fit D (5 bases each). This CDR3 has 14 amino acids. Per germline, CDR1 SGHDT and CDR2 YYEEEE. Deletions cut 0 bases from V and 7 bases from J, with 14 bases between. The CDR3 reads CASSLDGGLGEQYF. Written as DNA, the CDR3 is TGTGCCAGCAGCTTGGATGGGGGATTGGGTGAGCAGTACTTC.

CDR3 region: CASSQRPQGGGGPEAFF. DNA of the CDR3: TGTGCCAGCAGCCAGAGGCCACAGGGGGGAGGAGGACCTGAAGCTTTCTTT. The chain combines TRBV3-1 (or the pseudogene TRBV3-2) with TRBJ1-1, with 8 bases that match TRBD1. CDR3 size: 17 residues. V lost 3 bases, J lost 6 bases, and 15 bases stayed unmatched. Germline CDR1 reads LGHDT; CDR2 reads YNNKEL (reference sequence).

By frequency in the sample, this clone is medium-sized. The chain is built from TRBV19 and TRBJ2-7, with D perhaps TRBD1 (6 bases). The V and J ends lost 1 base and 7 bases respectively, with 14 bases between them. From germline, CDR1 is LNHDA and CDR2 SQIVND (reference sequence). The CDR3 spans 14 residues. This CDR3 reads CASSIAGRGWEQYF. CDR3 nucleotide sequence: TGTGCCAGTAGTATAGCAGGCAGGGGTTGGGAGCAGTACTTC. Full variable domain (remainder filled in from reference TRBV19 and TRBJ2-7): DGGITQSPKYLFRKEGQNVTLSCEQNLNHDAMYWYRQDPGQGLRLIYYSQIVNDFQKGDIAEGYSVSREKKESFPLTVTSAQKNPTAFYLCASSIAGRGWEQYFGPGTRLTVT.

The chain combines TRBV7-9 with TRBJ1-3; unclear D gene. CDR1 SEHNR and CDR2 FQNEAQ come from the germline V gene (reference sequence). The CDR3 sequence is 14 residues long. V was clipped by 7 bases and J by 1 base, with 11 bases between them. This CDR3 is CASTSRVSGNTIYF. As DNA, the CDR3 is TGTGCCAGCACCTCGAGGGTGTCTGGAAACACCATATATTTT.

This chain uses TRBV6-5 with TRBJ1-5; no reliable D call. V lost 6 bases, J lost 0 bases, and 12 bases lay in between. Per germline, CDR1 MNHEY and CDR2 SVGAGI. The CDR3 length is 15 residues. CDR3 in DNA: TGTGCCAGCAGATCCACCAAGAATAGCAATCAGCCCCAGCATTTT. It encodes CASRSTKNSNQPQHF.

The chain is built from TRBV6-6 and TRBJ1-2; weak D call: TRBD1 (5 bases). Germline V gene data show CDR1 as MNHNY and CDR2 as SVGAGI (reference sequence). V lost 7 bases to trimming and J lost 4 bases, with 10 bases between them. CDR3 length: 12 residues. Here the CDR3 reads CASMGTGYGYTF. CDR3 bases: TGTGCCAGCATGGGTACAGGCTATGGCTACACCTTC.

This chain connects TRBV7-2 to TRBJ2-4; D tentatively fits TRBD1 or TRBD2 (6 bases each). In germline, CDR1 is SGHTA, CDR2 FQGNSA. The V and J ends lost 10 bases and 0 bases respectively, with 16 bases between them. CDR3 size: 15 residues. The CDR3 nucleotides are TGTGCCACCGGCGGGGCAGGGGAAGCCAAAAACATTCAGTACTTC. It yields the protein CATGGAGEAKNIQYF.

CDR3 region: CASSLGWGPRDVPGTQYF. CDR3 DNA: TGCGCCAGCAGCTTGGGGTGGGGCCCGAGGGACGTACCGGGTACGCAGTATTTT. The J gene is TRBJ2-3, the V gene TRBV5-1; D tentatively reads TRBD1 or TRBD2 (5 bases each). Germline values: CDR1 SGHRS, CDR2 YFSETQ. The CDR3 runs to 18 residues. The ends were cut back, 0 bases at V and 8 bases at J, with 25 bases in the middle.

The chain couples TRBV28 to TRBJ1-1, with D hard to call. Trimming pared 6 bases from V and 1 base from J, leaving 9 bases between. The V gene's germline CDR1 is MDHEN and CDR2 SYDVKM. The CDR3 totals 13 residues. CDR3 coding DNA: TGTGCCAGCAGGTTGACACCGAACACTGAAGCTTTCTTT. It encodes CASRLTPNTEAFF.

This chain joins TRBV6-5 and TRBJ2-1; D gene ambiguous. V dropped 6 bases and J dropped 10 bases, with 16 bases sitting between them. The germline V gene encodes CDR1 MNHEY and CDR2 SVGAGI. This CDR3 region has 13 residues. In DNA form, the CDR3 reads TGTGCCAGCAGGACCAGCCAGGTAACCGAGCAGTTCTTC. Translation: CASRTSQVTEQFF.

The count of this clone is one. This chain connects TRBV27 to TRBJ1-1; D is uncertain. This CDR3 is built from 15 residues. V lost 0 bases and J 6 bases, leaving 14 bases between the germline ends. CDR1 MNHEY and CDR2 SMNVEV come from the germline V gene (reference sequence). The CDR3 DNA reads TGTGCCAGCAGTTTATCAGCCACGTCAACCCCTGAAGCTTTCTTT. Its protein product is CASSLSATSTPEAFF.

Only one count was recorded for this clone. V and J are TRBV7-9 and TRBJ1-1, with TRBD1 as a possible D gene (5 bases). Trimming cost V 0 bases and J 8 bases, with 13 bases left between them. CDR1 and CDR2 from the germline V gene are SEHNR and FQNEAQ (reference sequence). The CDR3 extends over 14 amino acids. The CDR3 sequence: CASSLAFGTQEAFF. In DNA form, the CDR3 reads TGTGCCAGCAGCTTAGCATTTGGGACCCAGGAAGCTTTCTTT.

The chain recombines TRBV7-2 with TRBJ2-1; either TRBD1 or TRBD2 may fit D (5 bases each). The V and J ends lost 6 bases and 6 bases respectively, with 15 bases between them. The germline gives CDR1 SGHTA, CDR2 FQGNSA. This CDR3 comprises 14 residues. This chain's CDR3 is CASRDPGPGNEQFF. CDR3 bases: TGTGCCAGCAGGGACCCGGGACCCGGCAATGAGCAGTTCTTC.

This clone was seen a few times. The gene calls are TRBV6-5 and TRBJ1-1, with 9 bases identical to TRBD1. Germline assignment: CDR1 MNHEY and CDR2 SVGAGI. The trim removed 6 bases at V and 8 bases at J, leaving 7 bases unmatched. This CDR3 is 13 amino acids long. The CDR3 protein is CASSLTGGSEAFF. CDR3 bases: TGTGCCAGCAGCCTTACAGGGGGCTCGGAAGCTTTCTTT.

The CDR3 nucleotides read TGTGCCAGCAGCAAGGGGGGGACAGCAATCCAAGAGACCCAGTACTTC. Its translation: CASSKGGTAIQETQYF. The rearrangement uses TRBV5-4 and TRBJ2-5; D could derive from TRBD1 or TRBD2 (7 bases each). Germline CDR1 SGHNT, CDR2 YYREEE (reference sequence). Trimming pared 4 bases from V and 1 base from J, leaving 17 bases between. The CDR3 has 16 amino acids. Filled out from reference TRBV5-4 and TRBJ2-5, the complete variable domain reads ETGVTQSPTHLIKTRGQQVTLRCSSQSGHNTVSWYQQALGQGPQFIFQYYREEENGRGNFPPRFSGLQFPNYSSELNVNALELDDSALYLCASSKGGTAIQETQYFGPGTRLLVL.